The following is a TCR beta chain sequence with its context. Its antigen is as yet unknown. This entry is derived from a study of identical twins. Study conclusions and caveats: Out-of-frame alpha sequences shared by twins were enriched for low generation probability.

The germline V gene encodes CDR1 MNHEY and CDR2 SVGAGI. The J segment lost 2 bases and the V segment lost 2 bases, leaving 9 bases of the junction unmatched. The CDR3 runs to 18 residues. TCRdb recomputed calls from the 5' RACE reads with MiXCR, one row per CDR3 protein. This sample yields about 890,000 distinct CDR3 sequences, of which about 12% are seen a single time; under 2% belongs to the top ten. The same specimen was also included in a second study, on yellow fever vaccine responses in identical twins.

Input material: PBMCs. The TCR comes from a woman between 18 and 29 years old in good health. This chain joins TRBV6-5 and TRBJ2-5; 12 bases align to TRBD1. The CDR3 region has the DNA TGTGCCAGCAGTTACCTCGGGACAGGGGGCGGGAAGCAAGAGACCCAGTACTTC. This translates into CASSYLGTGGGKQETQYF.